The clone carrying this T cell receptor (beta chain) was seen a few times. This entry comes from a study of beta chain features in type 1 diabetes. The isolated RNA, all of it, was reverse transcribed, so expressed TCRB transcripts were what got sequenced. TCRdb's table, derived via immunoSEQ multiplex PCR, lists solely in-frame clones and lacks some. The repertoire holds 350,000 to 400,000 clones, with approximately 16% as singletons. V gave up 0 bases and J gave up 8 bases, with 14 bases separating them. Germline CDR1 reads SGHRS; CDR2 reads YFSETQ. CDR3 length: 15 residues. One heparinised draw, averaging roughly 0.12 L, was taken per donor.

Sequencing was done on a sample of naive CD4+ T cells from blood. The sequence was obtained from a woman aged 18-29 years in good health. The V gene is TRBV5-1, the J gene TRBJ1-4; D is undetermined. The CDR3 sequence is CASSLDGRQDEKLFF. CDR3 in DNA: TGCGCCAGCAGCTTGGATGGGAGGCAAGACGAAAAACTGTTTTTT.